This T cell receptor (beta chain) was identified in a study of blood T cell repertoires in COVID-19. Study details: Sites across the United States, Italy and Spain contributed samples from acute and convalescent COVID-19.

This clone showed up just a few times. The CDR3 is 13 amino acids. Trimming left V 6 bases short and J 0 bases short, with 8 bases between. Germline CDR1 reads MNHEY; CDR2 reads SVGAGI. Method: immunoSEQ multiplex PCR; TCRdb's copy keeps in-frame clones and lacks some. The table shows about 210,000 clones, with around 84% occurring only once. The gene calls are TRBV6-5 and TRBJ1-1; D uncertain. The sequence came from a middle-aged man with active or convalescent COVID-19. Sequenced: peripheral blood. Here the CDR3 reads CASREGMNTEAFF. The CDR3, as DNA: TGTGCCAGCAGGGAGGGTATGAACACTGAAGCTTTCTTT.